This entry features one T cell receptor (beta chain) sequence. This receptor's antigen is unknown. No much larger clone is present one base from it, and per-base qualities are unavailable. Looking up the germline V gene yields CDR1 SNHLY and CDR2 FYNNEI. The germline ends are 10 bases apart after V is trimmed by 1 base and J by 2 bases. From the cysteine up to the phenylalanine, the CDR3 has a length of 15 residues. The only DNA kept is the CDR3, 45 bases in frame from the first base. The donors were roughly 38 Caucasian individuals from Russia, aged 6 to 90 years, who were systemically healthy. About 9.6 milliliters of peripheral blood were collected from each donor into EDTA-treated Vacutainer tubes. Ficoll-Paque density-gradient centrifugation was used to isolate PBMCs, with at least 7 million obtained per sample. Total RNA was extracted from PBMCs with Trizol reagent, with at least 5 micrograms obtained per sample. For every donor, flow cytometry on a PBMC aliquot measured the percentage of naive CD45RAhigh/CD27high T cells.

Library generation was performed with 5' RACE. The sequencing machine was an Illumina HiSeq 2500. The second PCR ran for roughly 7 to 11 cycles and used a J-beta primer mix along with a sample-barcoded 5' primer. Each TCR beta cDNA molecule received a unique molecular identifier from a template-switch 5' adaptor carrying 12 random nucleotides. Each sample yielded at least 2.5 million CDR3-containing paired-end reads. First-strand cDNA was synthesized from all RNA with the Mint cDNA synthesis kit, primed by a TRBC-specific oligonucleotide. Following uracil-DNA glycosylase treatment, a first 18-cycle PCR with universal primers M1SS and BC2_uni_R was performed on all cDNA. As for the original processing: Normalization of each sample was performed by random selection of 1 million high-quality reads, each carrying a distinct molecular identifier. Reads sharing molecular identifiers were discarded rather than binned into consensus sequences. MiTCR, run with a Q25 quality threshold and the strictest error-elimination algorithm, handled CDR3 identification, clonotype clustering and error correction. A nonparametric unseen species model using Euler transformation provided a lower-bound estimate of total TCR beta diversity. TCRdb took the public reads, trimmed them with fastp at Q25, ran MiXCR for clone calling and kept in-frame beta chains. One record per CDR3 amino acid sequence lists the most common genes and DNA. TCRdb's processing, not the study's, gives the V and J calls here. The sample yields about 1.1 million distinct CDR3 sequences; roughly two fifths were counted once. 13% of the sample belongs to the ten largest clones.

This sample was included in a study of blood T cells in healthy people across ages (dated by TCRdb to between 2014 and 2016). Background for the entire study: Template switching captured roughly one uniquely barcoded TCR beta cDNA molecule per two T cells in model experiments. To track age-related changes in TCR beta repertoire diversity, the study relied on deep sequencing normalized with unique cDNA molecular identifiers. To avoid experimental bias, donors of different ages were spread randomly across the sequencing lanes. The donors were divided into four age groups: young (average around 17 years), middle-aged (about 40), aged (about 60) and long-lived (82). For two donors (one aged 18 to 29 and one aged 80 or older), the study analyzed two additional independent replicas of 1 million unique cDNA reads from the same blood draw.

Findings and caveats that apply to the study as a whole: The percentage of naive T cells measured by flow cytometry correlated strongly with observed TCR beta diversity. Bulk unsorted PBMC profiling prevented conclusive comparison of naive and antigen-experienced compartments. Because the CMV infection status of the donors was unknown, age-related changes in expanded clonotypes may potentially have been confounded. Compared with the aged group, the long-lived group had more naive CD4+ T cells, fewer expanded clones and increased TCR diversity, suggesting age selection. Observed TCR beta diversity per million T cells fell roughly linearly with age, and a significant reduction was already apparent by age around 39. Estimates of total diversity from one million sequenced T cells were regarded as lower bounds and underestimates.

The clonotype originates from a man between 18 and 29 years old in good health. Sample: blood. The rearrangement joined TRBV2 to TRBJ2-3; the D gene could be TRBD1 or TRBD2, each one agreeing over 6 bases. The nucleotides read TGTGCCAGCAGTGAAGAGGGGGGTTTCACAGATACGCAGTATTTT. Its protein reads: CASSEEGGFTDTQYF. Supplemented by the reference TRBV2 and TRBJ2-3 proteins around the CDR3, the complete variable domain is EPEVTQTPSHQVTQMGQEVILRCVPISNHLYFYWYRQILGQKVEFLVSFYNNEISEKSEIFDDQFSVERPDGSNFTLKIRSTKLEDSAMYFCASSEEGGFTDTQYFGPGTRLTVL.